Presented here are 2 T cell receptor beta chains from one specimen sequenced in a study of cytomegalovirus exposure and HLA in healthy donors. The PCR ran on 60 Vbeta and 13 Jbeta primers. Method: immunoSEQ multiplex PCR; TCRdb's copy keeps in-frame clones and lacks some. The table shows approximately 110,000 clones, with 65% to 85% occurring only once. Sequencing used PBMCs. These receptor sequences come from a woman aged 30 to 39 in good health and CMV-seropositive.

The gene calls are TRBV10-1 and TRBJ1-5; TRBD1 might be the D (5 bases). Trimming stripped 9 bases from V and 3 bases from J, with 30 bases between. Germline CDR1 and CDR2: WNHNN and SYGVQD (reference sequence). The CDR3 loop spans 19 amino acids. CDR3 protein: CASISSSPTDSGDNQPQHF. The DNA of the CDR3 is TGCGCCAGTATTTCATCATCCCCGACAGATTCGGGAGACAATCAGCCCCAGCATTTT.

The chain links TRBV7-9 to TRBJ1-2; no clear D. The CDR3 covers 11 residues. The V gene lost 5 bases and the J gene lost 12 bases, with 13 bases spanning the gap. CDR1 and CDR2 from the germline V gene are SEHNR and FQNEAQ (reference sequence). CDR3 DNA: TGTGCCAGCAGCAGCAGAGGCGCGGACACCTTC. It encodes CASSSRGADTF.